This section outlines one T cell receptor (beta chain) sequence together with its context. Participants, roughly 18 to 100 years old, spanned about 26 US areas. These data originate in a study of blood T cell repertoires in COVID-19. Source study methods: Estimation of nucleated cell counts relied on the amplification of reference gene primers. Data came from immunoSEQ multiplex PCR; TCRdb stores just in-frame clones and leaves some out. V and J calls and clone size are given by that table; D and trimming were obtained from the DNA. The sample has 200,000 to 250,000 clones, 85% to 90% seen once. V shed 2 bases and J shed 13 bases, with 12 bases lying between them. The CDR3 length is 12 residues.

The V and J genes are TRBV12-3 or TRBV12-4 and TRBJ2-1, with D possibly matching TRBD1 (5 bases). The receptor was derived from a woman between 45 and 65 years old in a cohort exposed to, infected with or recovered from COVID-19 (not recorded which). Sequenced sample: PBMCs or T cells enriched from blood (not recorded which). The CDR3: CASSLSTGPQFF. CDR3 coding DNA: TGTGCCAGCAGTTTATCCACAGGACCTCAGTTCTTC.